This T cell receptor beta chain was sequenced during a study of OX40 agonist ivuxolimab in advanced cancers. Trimming at V came to 3 bases and at J to 8 bases, leaving 9 bases not matched to a gene. Germline lookup yields CDR1 MNHEY and CDR2 SVGAGI. CDR3 length: 14 amino acids. This clone was detected only once. The protocol was immunoSEQ multiplex PCR, while the TCRdb copy is restricted to in-frame clones and leaves out a portion. The repertoire holds 70,000 to 75,000 clones, with around 85% as singletons. The sample consisted of CD4+ or CD8+ T cells sorted from blood, taken in a trial of the OX40 agonist ivuxolimab. The chain links TRBV6-5 to TRBJ1-2, with TRBD1 matching over 7 bases. This receptor was identified in an adult with an advanced solid tumor such as melanoma, head and neck, liver or kidney cancer. CDR3 sequence (DNA): TGTGCCAGCAGTTATGGACAGGCCTCGGGGGGCTACACCTTC. This codes for CASSYGQASGGYTF.